Following are 31 T cell receptor beta chains from one sample sequenced in a study of neurological immune-mediated disorders. TCRdb reprocessed the 5' RACE reads via MiXCR and lists one record per CDR3 protein. The data contain about 58,000 distinct CDR3 sequences, approximately 3.9% of them singletons. Sequenced: PBMCs. The origin of the receptors is a man aged 25 to 40 with multiple sclerosis.

This clonotype was observed at least ten times. The chain has TRBV7-9 and TRBJ1-3; tentative D call: TRBD1 (6 bases). V was pared by 5 bases and J by 11 bases, with 25 bases between. The length of the CDR3 is 16 residues. The V gene's germline CDR1 is SEHNR and CDR2 FQNEAQ (reference sequence). The CDR3 spells CASSPHRQESSWAIYF. The CDR3 region has the DNA TGTGCCAGCAGCCCCCACAGACAGGAGAGCTCTTGGGCCATATATTTT. The full variable domain, its missing parts supplied by reference TRBV7-9 and TRBJ1-3, is DTGVSQNPRHKITKRGQNVTFRCDPISEHNRLYWYRQTLGQGPEFLTYFQNEAQLEKSRLLSDRFSAERPKGSFSTLEIQRTEQGDSAMYLCASSPHRQESSWAIYFGEGSWLTVV.

There are many counts of this clonotype. CDR3 sequence reads: CASSYGRGTDTQYF. CDR3 DNA: TGTGCCAGCAGTTATGGCAGGGGGACAGATACGCAGTATTTT. The chain uses TRBV6-5 and TRBJ2-3, with 7 bases fitting TRBD1. Germline lookup yields CDR1 MNHEY and CDR2 SVGAGI. V lost 3 bases to trimming and J lost 3 bases; unmatched junction nucleotides: 3. There are 14 residues in the CDR3.

The table lists this clonotype with a few counts. This chain connects TRBV5-1 to TRBJ2-7; 7 bases match TRBD1. Germline CDR1 SGHRS, CDR2 YFSETQ. The CDR3 consists of 15 residues. The junction had 5 bases not matched to a gene; V was cut back by 2 bases and J by 0 bases. The CDR3 reads CASSLGQASSYEQYF. In DNA form, the CDR3 reads TGCGCCAGCAGCTTAGGACAGGCTAGCTCCTACGAGCAGTACTTC.

This clonotype has ten or more counts. The chain is built from TRBV7-2 and TRBJ2-5; D remains unclear. The germline V and J ends were trimmed by 5 bases and 5 bases, with 12 bases remaining between them. The germline CDR1 and CDR2 sequences are SGHTA and FQGNSA. This CDR3 is built from 13 residues. The CDR3 sequence is CASSQDATETQYF. The CDR3 nucleotides read TGTGCCAGCAGCCAGGACGCCACGGAGACCCAGTACTTC.

This clonotype was counted many times. V and J are TRBV5-1 and TRBJ1-4, with 7 bases that match TRBD1. The CDR3 is made up of 16 amino acids. CDR1 SGHRS and CDR2 YFSETQ come from the germline V gene. Trimming at V came to 0 bases and at J to 5 bases, leaving 7 bases not matched to a gene. CDR3: CASSLGGTAKNEKLFF. DNA of the CDR3: TGCGCCAGCAGCTTGGGTGGGACAGCGAAGAATGAAAAACTGTTTTTT.

This clonotype came up many times. The chain links TRBV20-1 to TRBJ2-5; possibly TRBD1 for D (8 bases). This CDR3 has 12 residues. The germline V and J ends were trimmed by 3 bases and 10 bases, with 15 bases remaining between them. Per the germline V gene, CDR1 is DFQATT and CDR2 is SNEGSKA (reference sequence). As DNA, the CDR3 is TGCAGTGCTAGTTCGGGGGGACAGGACCAGTACTTC. It translates to CSASSGGQDQYF.

Ten or more counts support this clonotype. The chain has TRBV7-8 and TRBJ1-5; D ambiguous. CDR3 size: 14 residues. Germline V gene data show CDR1 as SGHVS and CDR2 as FQNEAQ. V lost 2 bases and J lost 5, with 10 bases in between. The CDR3 DNA follows: TGTGCCAGCAGCTTAATAAGGTCTGATCAGCCCCAGCATTTT. Amino acid sequence: CASSLIRSDQPQHF.

This clonotype was found many times. This sequence joins TRBV6-5 and TRBJ2-5; a weak D match, TRBD1 (7 bases). This CDR3 comprises 14 residues. Germline values: CDR1 MNHEY, CDR2 SVGAGI. Trimming removed 0 bases at V and 6 bases at J, with 11 bases between. The CDR3 DNA sequence: TGTGCCAGCAGTTACTCGACAGGGAGGAAGACCCAGTACTTC. Its translation: CASSYSTGRKTQYF.

This clonotype has ten or more counts. The chain couples TRBV20-1 to TRBJ2-2; 7 bases align to TRBD1. The length of the CDR3 is 13 residues. Trimming cost V 7 bases and J 5 bases; bases outside gene matches: 7. Germline CDR1 and CDR2: DFQATT and SNEGSKA (reference sequence). CDR3 bases: TGCAGTGTCGCCGGGACAGTGACCGGGGAGCTGTTTTTT. Residues: CSVAGTVTGELFF.

This clonotype appeared many times. CDR3: CASSQGSIAGGPTGELFF. The CDR3 DNA is TGTGCCAGCAGCCAAGGCAGCATAGCGGGAGGGCCGACCGGGGAGCTGTTTTTT. This sequence joins TRBV3-1 and TRBJ2-2; 11 positions agree with TRBD2. This CDR3 spans 18 amino acids. The trim removed 1 base at V and 5 bases at J, leaving 9 bases unmatched. Germline CDR1 LGHDT, CDR2 YNNKEL (reference sequence).

This clonotype was seen many times. The DNA of the CDR3 is TGCGCCAGCAGCTTGGAGGTCGGGTCCGATGAGCAGTTCTTC. It yields the protein CASSLEVGSDEQFF. The rearrangement joins TRBV5-1 to TRBJ2-1; D not resolved. Trimming shortened V by 0 bases and J by 8 bases, and 12 bases separated the two germline ends. The CDR3 covers 14 residues. The germline CDR1 and CDR2 sequences are SGHRS and YFSETQ.

This clonotype has ten or more counts. This chain connects TRBV28 to TRBJ1-1, with D possibly matching TRBD1 (6 bases). V gave up 7 bases and J gave up 5 bases, with 14 bases separating them. The length of the CDR3 is 13 residues. The germline CDR1 and CDR2 sequences are MDHEN and SYDVKM. The CDR3 nucleotides are TGTGCCAGCATAGGTGAGGGGGGGACTGAAGCTTTCTTT. The encoded protein is CASIGEGGTEAFF.

This clonotype was counted at least ten times. The chain recombines TRBV6-5 with TRBJ2-7; possibly TRBD1 for D (5 bases). The CDR3 consists of 12 residues. V was clipped by 4 bases and J by 5 bases, with 9 bases between them. The V gene's germline CDR1 is MNHEY and CDR2 SVGAGI. For the CDR3, the DNA is TGTGCCAGCAGTTCTTCAGGGCACGAGCAGTACTTC. It yields the protein CASSSSGHEQYF.

In its sample, this clonotype was seen many times. The V and J genes are TRBV12-3 or TRBV12-4 and TRBJ2-5; D gene ambiguous. V was cut by 2 bases and J by 4 bases, with 11 bases left in between. This CDR3 has 14 amino acids. The CDR3 spells CASSLNPSIETQYF. The CDR3 DNA sequence: TGTGCCAGCAGTTTAAATCCCTCAATAGAGACCCAGTACTTC.

This clonotype was observed at least ten times. The genes are TRBV7-2 and TRBJ2-7; 9 bases match TRBD2. CDR3 size: 18 residues. Germline V gene sequence: CDR1 SGHTA, CDR2 FQGNSA. Germline trimming cut 1 base from V and 1 base from J; bases unmatched to any gene: 11. In DNA, the CDR3 is TGTGCCAGCAGCTTAGTCCTAGCGGGGCCGGGGGAGTCCTACGAGCAGTACTTC. Translating gives CASSLVLAGPGESYEQYF.

This clonotype was seen repeatedly, ten times or more. This chain joins TRBV7-8 and TRBJ2-3, with 7 bases that match TRBD2. The CDR3 extends over 15 amino acids. CDR1 and CDR2 from the germline V gene are SGHVS and FQNEAQ. The J segment lost 6 bases and the V segment lost 1 base, leaving 7 bases of the junction unmatched. As DNA, the CDR3 is TGTGCCAGCAGCTTAGAGGCTAGCGGAGGGGATACGCAGTATTTT. This gives the protein CASSLEASGGDTQYF.

The sample holds many counts of this clonotype. This chain joins TRBV28 and TRBJ1-5; D might be TRBD1 (6 bases). V dropped 6 bases and J dropped 6 bases, with 21 bases sitting between them. This CDR3 is built from 16 residues. CDR1 is MDHEN, CDR2 SYDVKM, per germline. The CDR3 DNA sequence: TGTGCCAGCAGCCGGAAGCCGGGACAACGGGGTCAGCCCCAGCATTTT. This gives the protein CASSRKPGQRGQPQHF.

There are many counts of this clonotype. This chain joins TRBV7-9 and TRBJ2-6; 8 bases are shared with TRBD1. Germline V gene data show CDR1 as SEHNR and CDR2 as FQNEAQ (reference sequence). The junction had 3 bases not matched to a gene; V was cut back by 6 bases and J by 2 bases. The CDR3 contains 15 residues. CDR3 in amino acids: CASSSTGAGANVLTF. The CDR3 DNA sequence: TGTGCCAGCAGTTCGACAGGGGCTGGGGCCAACGTCCTGACTTTC.

This clonotype occurred many times. The chain is built from TRBV20-1 and TRBJ1-1; 7 bases are a match to TRBD1. CDR3 size: 13 residues. The trim removed 4 bases at V and 1 base at J, leaving 3 bases unmatched. CDR1 is DFQATT, CDR2 SNEGSKA, per germline (reference sequence). CDR3 amino acids: CSATRQGNTEAFF. CDR3 bases: TGCAGTGCTACCAGACAGGGGAACACTGAAGCTTTCTTT.

In this sample, this clonotype turned up a few times. The missing conserved phenylalanine or tryptophan at the end of this CDR3 makes a read error likely. The CDR3 bases are TGTGCCAGCAGTGACGGAGGGCAGCAGTACTAC. Encoded protein: CASSDGGQQYY. This chain connects TRBV6-5 to TRBJ2-7; D is perhaps TRBD2 (6 bases). The CDR3 has 11 residues. In germline, CDR1 is MNHEY, CDR2 SVGAGI. Trimming cost V 5 bases and J 8 bases, with 10 bases left between them.

This clonotype has a handful of counts. The gene calls are TRBV14 and TRBJ2-7; 8 bases agree with TRBD2. There are 14 residues in the CDR3. From germline, CDR1 is SGHDN and CDR2 FVKESK. Trimming removed 4 bases from V and 6 bases from J; junction bases left unmatched: 8. As DNA, the CDR3 is TGTGCCAGCAGCCCACCGGGACTAGTCTCCGAGCAGTACTTC. Amino acids: CASSPPGLVSEQYF.

Many counts were recorded for this clonotype. The chain combines TRBV19 with TRBJ1-1; D call uncertain. Germline V gives CDR1 LNHDA, CDR2 SQIVND (reference sequence). The CDR3 is 13 amino acids. V lost 4 bases and J lost 0, with 6 bases in between. This chain's CDR3 is CASSTTVNTEAFF. The CDR3 bases are TGTGCCAGTAGTACCACAGTGAACACTGAAGCTTTCTTT.

This clonotype showed up many times. This chain joins TRBV6-5 and TRBJ1-2; 8 nucleotides line up with TRBD1. CDR1 MNHEY and CDR2 SVGAGI come from the germline V gene. J gave up 8 bases and V 8 bases, and 19 bases lay outside the gene matches. The CDR3 consists of 16 residues. The DNA of the CDR3 is TGTGCCAGCTTCCCAAGGCTGGACAGGGCCCTTTTGGGCTACACCTTC. Amino acid sequence: CASFPRLDRALLGYTF.

The table lists this clonotype with many counts. V is TRBV4-1 and J is TRBJ2-5; D gene unclear. This CDR3 has 13 amino acids. Trimming left V 1 base short and J 5 bases short, with 8 bases between. Germline V gives CDR1 MGHRA, CDR2 YSYEKL. CDR3 amino acids: CASSQAEKETQYF. The CDR3 DNA follows: TGCGCCAGCAGCCAAGCGGAGAAGGAGACCCAGTACTTC.

The table lists this clonotype with many counts. The chain is built from TRBV12-3 or TRBV12-4 and TRBJ2-2; D uncertain. The CDR3 runs 13 residues. V dropped 5 bases and J dropped 5 bases, with 9 bases sitting between them. The CDR3 loop reads CASSPPGTGELFF. The CDR3 DNA follows: TGTGCCAGCAGTCCGCCCGGGACCGGGGAGCTGTTTTTT.

This clonotype was recorded at least ten times. The chain employs TRBV20-1 and TRBJ2-3, with a tentative D call TRBD1 (6 bases). CDR1 DFQATT and CDR2 SNEGSKA come from the germline V gene (reference sequence). V dropped 3 bases and J dropped 3 bases, with 19 bases sitting between them. The CDR3 covers 16 residues. CDR3 nucleotides: TGCAGTGCTAGTGGGCTCTACAGGGCGGTAACAGATACGCAGTATTTT. It yields the protein CSASGLYRAVTDTQYF.

This clonotype was counted at least ten times. The CDR3 coding sequence is TGTGCCACCAGTGACGAGAACTATGGCTACACCTTC. Translation: CATSDENYGYTF. The V gene is TRBV24-1, the J gene TRBJ1-2; D is ambiguous. The CDR3 contains 12 residues. With 4 bases removed from V and 2 bases from J, the gap between germline ends came to 4 bases. CDR1 is KGHDR, CDR2 SFDVKD, per germline.

Many counts were recorded for this clonotype. V usage is TRBV3-1 and J usage is TRBJ2-4; D is unclear. There are 14 residues in the CDR3. The V gene's germline CDR1 is LGHDT and CDR2 YNNKEL (reference sequence). V was pared by 7 bases and J by 1 base, with 11 bases between. CDR3 sequence reads: CASIATWAKNIQYF. In DNA, the CDR3 is TGTGCCAGCATCGCTACTTGGGCCAAAAACATTCAGTACTTC.

This clonotype appeared many times. This chain uses TRBV28 with TRBJ2-5, with a possible D match to TRBD1 (5 bases). Looked up from germline, CDR1 is MDHEN and CDR2 is SYDVKM. With 5 bases removed from V and 2 bases from J, the gap between germline ends came to 12 bases. This CDR3 has 14 amino acids. The CDR3 loop reads CASSPRVGQETQYF. The CDR3 DNA is TGTGCCAGCAGTCCCAGGGTTGGGCAAGAGACCCAGTACTTC. Combining the CDR3 with reference TRBV28 and TRBJ2-5 gives the whole variable domain DVKVTQSSRYLVKRTGEKVFLECVQDMDHENMFWYRQDPGLGLRLIYFSYDVKMKEKGDIPEGYSVSREKKERFSLILESASTNQTSMYLCASSPRVGQETQYFGPGTRLLVL.

The V gene is TRBV5-1, the J gene TRBJ1-2, with D maybe TRBD1 (6 bases). CDR1 and CDR2 (germline): SGHRS, YFSETQ. The CDR3 is made up of 13 amino acids. The V and J ends lost 4 bases and 5 bases respectively, with 12 bases between them. This chain's CDR3 is CASSLYRDYGYTF. The CDR3 region has the DNA TGCGCCAGCAGCCTCTACAGGGATTATGGCTACACCTTC. Looking up the rest from reference TRBV5-1 and TRBJ1-2 gives the full variable domain: KAGVTQTPRYLIKTRGQQVTLSCSPISGHRSVSWYQQTPGQGLQFLFEYFSETQRNKGNFPGRFSGRQFSNSRSEMNVSTLELGDSALYLCASSLYRDYGYTFGSGTRLTVV.

This clonotype was observed many times. V usage is TRBV5-8 and J usage is TRBJ1-2, with a possible D match to TRBD1 (5 bases). The V gene's germline CDR1 is SGHTS and CDR2 YDEGEE. V was pared by 3 bases and J by 7 bases, with 19 bases between. CDR3 length equals 15 residues. The CDR3 DNA follows: TGTGCCAGCAGCTCCGAGGGCAGGGCCTCGGCTGGCTACACCTTC. This gives the protein CASSSEGRASAGYTF.